These 27 T cell receptor beta chains share one sample of origin, sequenced in a study of CD8+ T cells in alopecia areata. Cells that came from pooled cutaneous lymph nodes were sorted using CD4, CD8alpha, NKG2D, NKG2ACE and other markers. Following extraction, RNA underwent reverse transcription to cDNA, which served as the sequencing template. Sequencing was performed with immunoSEQ multiplex PCR; in TCRdb, only in-frame clones are kept and a portion is missing. This repertoire holds about 300,000 clones, and none appear only once. Sequencing was performed on CD4+ T cells sorted from a lymph node. These receptors were collected from a C3H/HeJ mouse with alopecia areata. The mouse line has the MHC haplotype H2-k.

Comment on this clone: Germline and genes: mouse. The CDR3 end falls 4 residues outside the read, so it is completed with the germline J gene. J is TRBJ2-2 and V is TRBV19; TRBD1 might be the D (5 bases). Trimming stripped 6 bases from V and 3 bases from J, with 12 bases between. This CDR3 spans 14 amino acids. From germline, CDR1 is FNHDT and CDR2 SITEND (reference sequence). The covered CDR3 bases are TGTGCCAGCACCCCAGCAGGGTACACCGGG. Translated, it gives CASTPAGYTG. The entire CDR3 reads CASTPAGYTGQLYF. Supplemented by reference TRBV19 and TRBJ2-2, the full variable domain reads GGIITQTPKFLIGQEGQKLTLKCQQNFNHDTMYWYRQDSGKGLRLIYYSITENDLQKGDLSEGYDASREKKSSFSLTVTSAQKNEMAVFLCASTPAGYTGQLYFGEGSKLTVL.

Concerning this clone: Mouse gene names and germline throughout. The read terminates 4 residues ahead of where the CDR3 ends, so the germline J gene completes it. J is TRBJ2-1 and V is TRBV13-1; 7 nucleotides line up with TRBD1. Germline V lookup: CDR1 NSHNY, CDR2 SYGAGN. The CDR3 length is 15 residues. With 2 bases clipped from V and 0 bases from J, the junction kept 2 bases outside the gene matches. The sequenced CDR3 bases are TGTGCCAGCAGTGAAACAGGGGATAACTATGCT. Its protein product is CASSETGDNYA. The full-length CDR3 reads as CASSETGDNYAEQFF.

Concerning this clone: Gene names are mouse gene names. The read terminates 4 residues ahead of where the CDR3 ends, so the germline J gene completes it. This sample also contains other DNA sequences that code for the same CDR3. The V call is TRBV13-1, the J call TRBJ2-5, with D hard to call. V shed 0 bases and J shed 0 bases, with 8 bases lying between them. The germline CDR1 and CDR2 sequences are NSHNY and SYGAGN. This CDR3 contains 15 residues. CDR3 sequence: CASSDARSNQDTQYF. CDR3 bases read: TGTGCCAGCAGTGATGCCAGGTCTAACCAAGAC.

As concerns this clone: Being one base from a much bigger clone, this may be a read error. The gene names here belong to mouse. Read sequence stops 4 residues before the CDR3 end, and the germline J gene provides the missing end. Other DNA sequences within the sample encode an identical CDR3. The J gene is TRBJ2-5, the V gene TRBV13-1; TRBD1 might be the D (5 bases). The CDR3 runs to 13 residues. Trimming left V 4 bases short and J 0 bases short, with 6 bases between. Germline CDR1 and CDR2: NSHNY and SYGAGN. The DNA read from the CDR3 is TGTGCCAGCAGTCGACAGAACCAAGAC. Translating gives CASSRQNQD. The whole CDR3 region reads CASSRQNQDTQYF.

In the case of this clone: Genes and germline are mouse. The missing CDR3 end, 4 residues past where the read stops, is filled in from the germline J gene. The chain employs TRBV5 and TRBJ2-5, with TRBD1 matching 7 bases. Germline assignment: CDR1 LGHNA and CDR2 YNLKQL (reference sequence). The CDR3 runs 16 residues. Trimming at V came to 3 bases and at J to 2 bases, leaving 8 bases not matched to a gene. The sequenced part of the CDR3 DNA is TGTGCCAGCAGCCACCCCTCCCGGGACAGCCAAGAC. It specifies CASSHPSRDSQD. The complete CDR3 protein is CASSHPSRDSQDTQYF.

This clone showed up many times. Genes and germline come from the mouse. CDR3 sequence: CASSRDLGGNTGQLYF. CDR3 DNA (partial): TGTGCTAGCAGTAGAGATCTGGGGGGAAACACCGGG. The chain has TRBV17 and TRBJ2-2; 8 bases match TRBD2. The read ends 4 residues shy of where the CDR3 ends; the end is completed using the germline J gene. In germline, CDR1 is MNHDT, CDR2 YYDKIL. This CDR3 is 16 amino acids long. The junction had 1 base not matched to a gene; V was cut back by 0 bases and J by 1 base.

In this sample, this clone turned up a few times. Genes and germline are mouse. The read ends 4 residues before the CDR3 terminus; that terminus is restored from the germline J gene. The J gene is TRBJ1-1, the V gene TRBV19; D not certain. V was clipped by 1 base and J by 3 bases, with 7 bases between them. The CDR3 totals 13 residues. Germline assignment: CDR1 FNHDT and CDR2 SITEND (reference sequence). CDR3 region: CASSIRWDTEVFF. The sequenced part of the CDR3 DNA is TGTGCCAGCAGTATAAGGTGGGACACA.

Concerning this clone: The gene symbols are mouse symbols. The CDR3 goes on 4 residues after the read ends, and that part is filled in from the germline J gene. Other DNA sequences of this sample code for an identical CDR3. This chain connects TRBV5 to TRBJ2-5; 7 bases are shared with TRBD2. The CDR3 contains 14 residues. V was pared by 4 bases and J by 3 bases, with 4 bases of the junction left unmatched. Germline loops: CDR1 LGHNA, CDR2 YNLKQL (reference sequence). CDR3 DNA, as far as it was read: TGTGCCAGCAGCCCCCTGGGGGTTCAAGAC. Translation: CASSPLGVQD. The complete CDR3 reads CASSPLGVQDTQYF.

This clone was seen a few times. Gene names are the mouse ones. The read ends 4 residues before the CDR3 terminus; that terminus is restored from the germline J gene. The chain couples TRBV13-1 to TRBJ2-3; TRBD1 matches 8 bases. V gave up 7 bases and J gave up 2 bases; unmatched junction bases: 6. Germline CDR1 and CDR2: NSHNY and SYGAGN. This CDR3 is built from 14 residues. The part of the CDR3 DNA that was read is TGTGCCAGCGGGGACAGGAATACTGCAGAA. Its protein is CASGDRNTAE. The CDR3 in full is CASGDRNTAETLYF.

This clone has more than one count but fewer than ten. Germline and genes: mouse. The DNA ends 4 residues before the CDR3 does, and the rest of the CDR3 is filled in from the germline J gene. The chain carries TRBV13-2 and TRBJ1-2, with TRBD1 matching 8 bases. Germline V gives CDR1 NNHNN, CDR2 SYGAGS (reference sequence). Trimming removed 2 bases from V and 3 bases from J; junction bases left unmatched: 3. This CDR3 comprises 14 residues. The CDR3 DNA, read in part, is TGTGCCAGCGGTGAACCAGGGGGCGACTCC. This translates into CASGEPGGDS. The whole CDR3 region reads CASGEPGGDSDYTF.

Note on this clone: Mouse gene names and germline throughout. The read comes to an end 4 residues before the CDR3 does, leaving the germline J gene to fill in the end. This chain uses TRBV19 with TRBJ2-7; D gene ambiguous. The CDR3 loop spans 13 amino acids. The germline CDR1 and CDR2 sequences are FNHDT and SITEND (reference sequence). The CDR3 sequence is CASSIQQKYEQYF. CDR3 DNA, as far as it was read: TGTGCCAGCAGTATCCAACAGAAATAT.

Of note for this clone: Genes and germline are mouse. Sequencing ends 4 residues short of the CDR3 end; the germline J gene provides the rest. The chain carries TRBV5 and TRBJ2-2, with 8 positions matching TRBD2. The CDR3 contains 15 residues. With 5 bases clipped from V and 2 bases from J, the junction kept 4 bases outside the gene matches. From germline, CDR1 is LGHNA and CDR2 YNLKQL (reference sequence). CDR3 bases read: TGTGCCAGCAGCTCGGGACTGGTGAACACCGGG. It is translated as CASSSGLVNTG. The whole CDR3 protein reads CASSSGLVNTGQLYF.

This clone was seen only a few times. The gene names here belong to mouse. The CDR3 spells CASSQRDRDYAEQFF. The covered CDR3 bases are TGTGCCAGCAGCCAAAGGGACAGGGACTATGCT. J is TRBJ2-1 and V is TRBV5; TRBD1 matches at 9 bases. The read ends 4 residues shy of where the CDR3 ends; the end is completed using the germline J gene. V lost 2 bases and J lost 2; bases outside the gene matches: 1. CDR1 and CDR2 (germline): LGHNA, YNLKQL (reference sequence). This CDR3 has 15 residues.

With respect to this clone: The gene symbols are mouse symbols. The read finishes 4 residues shy of the CDR3 end, and the germline J gene is used to complete it. The sample contains more than one DNA sequence encoding this CDR3. This rearrangement joins TRBV13-1 to TRBJ2-1; TRBD2 matches 10 bases. This CDR3 region has 14 residues. Trimming removed 4 bases from V and 3 bases from J; junction bases left unmatched: 1. Germline V gene sequence: CDR1 NSHNY, CDR2 SYGAGN. CDR3 region: CASSLGGLYAEQFF. CDR3 DNA (partial): TGTGCCAGCAGTCTGGGGGGGCTCTATGCT.

This clone has at least ten counts. The listed genes are named as in mouse. The CDR3: CTCSDRNSDYTF. CDR3 DNA, as far as it was read: TGCACCTGCAGTGACAGAAACTCC. The genes are TRBV1 and TRBJ1-2; D is uncertain. The read stops 4 residues short of the end of the CDR3; the missing end is completed from the germline J gene. Between the trimmed V and J ends, which lost 4 bases and 1 base, there was a span of 4 bases. Germline CDR1 is NSQYPW and CDR2 is LRSPGD (reference sequence). This CDR3 comprises 12 residues.

This clone has ten or more counts. The germline and genes are mouse ones. The CDR3 end falls 4 residues outside the read, so it is completed with the germline J gene. V usage is TRBV17 and J usage is TRBJ2-5, with D perhaps matching TRBD2 (5 bases). Germline values: CDR1 MNHDT, CDR2 YYDKIL. This CDR3 region has 14 residues. The sequenced part of the CDR3 DNA is TGTGCTAGCAGTAGACAGAACTGGCGAGAC. It encodes CASSRQNWRD. The complete CDR3 reads CASSRQNWRDTQYF. The whole variable domain, remainder taken from reference TRBV17 and TRBJ2-5, is DTTVKQNPRYKLARVGKPVNLICSQTMNHDTMYWYQKKPNQAPKLLLFYYDKILNREADTFEKFQSSRPNNSFCSLYIGSAGLEYSAMYLCASSRQNWRDTQYFGPGTRLLVL.

A remark on this clone: Mouse gene names apply. The read comes to an end 4 residues before the CDR3 does, leaving the germline J gene to fill in the end. The same CDR3 can be traced to other DNA sequences in this sample. This chain joins TRBV13-1 and TRBJ1-2; tentatively, D is TRBD1 (6 bases). The CDR3 spans 14 residues. Germline assignment: CDR1 NSHNY and CDR2 SYGAGN. The V end lost 3 bases, the J end lost 1 base, and 10 bases lay between the germline ends. The CDR3 bases that were read are TGTGCCAGCAGTGGGGGACAAAAAAACTCC. Encoded protein: CASSGGQKNS. The complete CDR3 sequence is CASSGGQKNSDYTF.

This clone appeared many times. All gene names here are mouse names. The read gets to within 4 residues of the CDR3 end, and the germline J gene fills in the rest. The V call is TRBV17, the J call TRBJ2-5, with a tentative D call TRBD2 (7 bases). Germline assignment: CDR1 MNHDT and CDR2 YYDKIL. This CDR3 comprises 14 residues. V was shortened by 3 bases and J by 2 bases, with 9 bases between the two germline ends. Here the CDR3 reads CASSSGGRQDTQYF. The covered CDR3 bases are TGTGCTAGCAGTAGTGGGGGGCGCCAAGAC.

About this clone itself: Gene names are mouse gene names. The CDR3 goes on 4 residues after the read ends, and that part is filled in from the germline J gene. This rearrangement joins TRBV14 to TRBJ2-3, with a possible D match to TRBD1 (6 bases). This CDR3 has 15 residues. V gave up 3 bases and J gave up 0 bases, with 11 bases separating them. Germline CDR1 and CDR2: SGHDT and FRDEAV. The CDR3 spells CASSSGTISAETLYF. Incomplete CDR3 DNA: TGTGCCAGCAGTTCCGGGACAATTAGTGCAGAA.

About this clone itself: Each gene name is a mouse one. The read terminates 4 residues before the CDR3 end, so the remaining end is supplied by the germline J gene. The chain joins TRBV31 to TRBJ2-7; D may be TRBD2 (6 bases). This CDR3 comprises 12 residues. Germline CDR1 GKSSPN, CDR2 SITVG. The CDR3 bases that were read are TGTGCCTGGAGTCGACTGGCTTAT. Amino acids: CAWSRLAY. The entire CDR3 protein is CAWSRLAYEQYF.

This clone was counted only a few times. Any gene name here is a mouse gene name. The read stops 4 residues short of the end of the CDR3; the missing end is completed from the germline J gene. This sequence joins TRBV14 and TRBJ2-5; TRBD2 agrees at 10 bases. The CDR3 sequence is 16 residues long. CDR1 SGHDT and CDR2 FRDEAV come from the germline V gene. CDR3 bases read: TGTGCCAGCAGTCCTCCCCCTGGACTGGGGGAAGAC. It specifies CASSPPPGLGED. The CDR3 in its entirety is CASSPPPGLGEDTQYF.

This clone occurred a few times. Gene labels here are mouse ones. Sequencing ends 4 residues short of the CDR3 end; the germline J gene provides the rest. The chain couples TRBV13-1 to TRBJ2-2; 10 bases line up with TRBD2. J gave up 2 bases and V 7 bases, and 5 bases lay outside the gene matches. The germline CDR1 and CDR2 sequences are NSHNY and SYGAGN. The CDR3 totals 15 residues. The CDR3 sequence is CASSGLGDNTGQLYF. CDR3 DNA, as far as it was read: TGTGCCAGCTCCGGACTGGGGGATAACACCGGG.

A word on this clone: The germline and genes are mouse ones. The sample contains more than one DNA sequence encoding this CDR3. The CDR3 loop reads CASSSGGGNYAEQFF. Incomplete CDR3 DNA: TGTGCTAGCAGTAGTGGTGGGGGAAACTATGCT. This chain links TRBV17 with TRBJ2-1; D possibly corresponds to TRBD2 (6 bases). The CDR3 end lies 4 residues beyond the end of the read and is filled in from the germline J gene. The CDR3 length is 15 residues. CDR1 is MNHDT, CDR2 YYDKIL, per germline. The V and J ends lost 3 bases and 1 base respectively, with 10 bases between them.

Comments on this clone: The genes and germline here are from mouse. The read ends 4 residues shy of where the CDR3 ends; the end is completed using the germline J gene. The chain employs TRBV13-1 and TRBJ2-5; TRBD2 is a possible D gene (5 bases). Trimming removed 3 bases at V and 2 bases at J, with 13 bases between. CDR3 length: 15 amino acids. Germline V CDR1 and CDR2: NSHNY, SYGAGN. The chain's CDR3 is CASSGGGWGQDTQYF. CDR3 bases read: TGTGCCAGCAGTGGGGGAGGGTGGGGCCAAGAC.

As concerns this clone: The genes are named according to mouse. The CDR3 end falls 4 residues outside the read, so it is completed with the germline J gene. V gene TRBV13-1 combines with J gene TRBJ2-3; TRBD2 matches 7 bases. The CDR3 loop spans 16 amino acids. CDR1 and CDR2 from the germline V gene are NSHNY and SYGAGN. V lost 1 base, J lost 0 bases, and 5 bases stayed unmatched. The DNA read from the CDR3 is TGTGCCAGCAGTGATATTGGGGGGTCTAGTGCAGAA. This translates into CASSDIGGSSAE. The whole CDR3 is CASSDIGGSSAETLYF.

This clone was seen a handful of times. The gene names here belong to mouse. The observed sequence ends 4 residues before the CDR3 terminus, with the missing tail filled in from the germline J gene. The V call is TRBV19, the J call TRBJ2-2, with 8 bases identical to TRBD1. V dropped 5 bases and J dropped 3; count of bases not matched to a gene: 0. Germline CDR1 is FNHDT and CDR2 is SITEND (reference sequence). The CDR3 runs 13 residues. The CDR3 sequence: CASRTGDTGQLYF. The DNA read from the CDR3 is TGTGCCAGCAGGACAGGGGACACCGGG.

Comments on this clone: Gene names and germline refer to mouse. The CDR3 end is not reached by the read, which stops 4 residues before it; the germline J gene fills it in. The chain recombines TRBV19 with TRBJ1-2; 9 bases are a match to TRBD1. V was clipped by 3 bases and J by 2 bases; unmatched bases: 5. The CDR3 runs to 15 residues. Per germline, CDR1 FNHDT and CDR2 SITEND (reference sequence). The part of the CDR3 DNA that was read is TGTGCCAGCAGTACGGACAGGGGAACGAACTCC. It specifies CASSTDRGTNS. In full, the CDR3 is CASSTDRGTNSDYTF.